This T cell receptor (beta chain) comes out of a study of blood T cell repertoires in COVID-19. In its sample, this clone was seen once. The sample holds other DNA sequences that translate to the same CDR3. Measured with immunoSEQ multiplex PCR; TCRdb has only the in-frame clones, and not every one. The repertoire holds over 150,000 clones, with roughly 83% as singletons. The germline V gene has CDR1 KGHSH and CDR2 LQKENI. Losses at the gene ends were 6 bases for V and 5 bases for J; bases not matched to a gene: 5. CDR3 length equals 13 residues. The chain combines TRBV18 with TRBJ1-2; 8 nucleotides align to TRBD1. The sequence was collected from an elderly woman with active or convalescent COVID-19. What was sequenced was peripheral blood. The CDR3 sequence: CASSPDREYGYTF. Written as DNA, the CDR3 is TGTGCCAGCTCTCCGGACAGGGAGTATGGCTACACCTTC.